Below, 20 T cell receptor beta chains from the same sample are listed, as sequenced in a study of blood T cell repertoires in COVID-19. The table came from immunoSEQ multiplex PCR; TCRdb's copy has only in-frame clones and leaves some out. The data show roughly 300,000 clones, 85% to 90% seen once. The source material was peripheral blood. These TCRs come from a woman aged 30 to 39 with COVID-19, enrolled during active disease.

The gene calls are TRBV18 and TRBJ1-5, with D tentatively TRBD1 (6 bases). Germline V gives CDR1 KGHSH, CDR2 LQKENI. V was shortened by 2 bases and J by 4 bases, with 12 bases between the two germline ends. This CDR3 is built from 15 residues. CDR3 sequence: CASSPAGAVNQPQHF. DNA for the CDR3: TGTGCCAGCTCACCAGCGGGGGCGGTAAATCAGCCCCAGCATTTT.

The chain is built from TRBV27 and TRBJ2-7; 7 positions agree with TRBD1. V was pared by 6 bases and J by 7 bases, with 12 bases of the junction left unmatched. Germline CDR1 and CDR2: MNHEY and SMNVEV (reference sequence). The length of the CDR3 is 14 residues. The CDR3 region is CASSSDRRRGEQYF. The CDR3 region has the DNA TGTGCCAGCAGCTCGGACAGGAGACGAGGGGAGCAGTACTTC.

The V call is TRBV7-8, the J call TRBJ1-1, with TRBD1 as a possible D gene (5 bases). Germline loops: CDR1 SGHVS, CDR2 FQNEAQ. The CDR3 is made up of 13 amino acids. Trimming stripped 5 bases from V and 6 bases from J, with 13 bases between. The chain's CDR3 is CASSQIRGSEAFF. The CDR3 coding sequence is TGTGCCAGCAGCCAGATTAGGGGCTCTGAAGCTTTCTTT.

This clone was seen just once. The genes are TRBV7-9 and TRBJ2-5, with D possibly TRBD2 on 6 matching bases. CDR1 is SEHNR, CDR2 FQNEAQ, per germline (reference sequence). The CDR3 runs 15 residues. Trimming left V 4 bases short and J 5 bases short, with 17 bases between. CDR3 nucleotide sequence: TGTGCCAGCAGCTCCTCGACTAGTGCTAGGGAGACCCAGTACTTC. Residues: CASSSSTSARETQYF. Filled out from reference TRBV7-9 and TRBJ2-5, the complete variable domain reads DTGVSQNPRHKITKRGQNVTFRCDPISEHNRLYWYRQTLGQGPEFLTYFQNEAQLEKSRLLSDRFSAERPKGSFSTLEIQRTEQGDSAMYLCASSSSTSARETQYFGPGTRLLVL.

Notes on this clone: Other DNA sequences in the same sample also yield this CDR3. This chain joins TRBV28 and TRBJ2-5, with a possible D match to TRBD2 (5 bases). Per germline, CDR1 MDHEN and CDR2 SYDVKM. Trimming shortened V by 1 base and J by 7 bases, and 7 bases separated the two germline ends. The CDR3 extends over 12 amino acids. The CDR3 reads CASSLSGGTQYF. CDR3 DNA: TGTGCCAGCAGTTTATCAGGAGGGACCCAGTACTTC.

The chain combines TRBV19 with TRBJ1-2, with D hard to call. The CDR3 contains 13 residues. Germline-derived CDR1 and CDR2 are LNHDA and SQIVND (reference sequence). Trimming shortened V by 10 bases and J by 9 bases, and 21 bases separated the two germline ends. The CDR3 loop is CATSWGVLVSYTF. CDR3 nucleotide sequence: TGTGCCACCTCCTGGGGAGTCCTTGTGAGCTACACCTTC. Together with reference TRBV19 and TRBJ1-2, the CDR3 gives the full variable domain: DGGITQSPKYLFRKEGQNVTLSCEQNLNHDAMYWYRQDPGQGLRLIYYSQIVNDFQKGDIAEGYSVSREKKESFPLTVTSAQKNPTAFYLCATSWGVLVSYTFGSGTRLTVV.

This clone was seen a handful of times. Here the CDR3 reads CASSLNRIPYEQYF. For the CDR3, the DNA is TGTGCCAGCAGCTTAAACAGGATTCCCTACGAGCAGTACTTC. The gene calls are TRBV7-9 and TRBJ2-7, with a weak D call TRBD1 (5 bases). The V gene's germline CDR1 is SEHNR and CDR2 FQNEAQ (reference sequence). Trimming shortened V by 2 bases and J by 2 bases, and 10 bases separated the two germline ends. The CDR3 consists of 14 residues.

Written as DNA, the CDR3 is TGTGCCAGTAGTATGGGGGGAGCTAACTATGGCTACACCTTC. This encodes CASSMGGANYGYTF. V and J are TRBV19 and TRBJ1-2, with a weak D call TRBD1 (5 bases). In germline, CDR1 is LNHDA, CDR2 SQIVND (reference sequence). This CDR3 is built from 14 residues. V lost 3 bases, J lost 0 bases, and 8 bases lay in between.

The rearrangement joins TRBV5-1 to TRBJ1-4; 10 nucleotides agree with TRBD1. The ends lost 2 bases at V and 3 bases at J; junction bases unmatched: 7. This CDR3 has 17 residues. From germline, CDR1 is SGHRS and CDR2 YFSETQ. The CDR3 bases are TGCGCCAGCAGCTTTGTGGGACAGGGGAGGCCTAATGAAAAACTGTTTTTT. This encodes CASSFVGQGRPNEKLFF.

The rearrangement joins TRBV28 to TRBJ2-2; TRBD2 is a possible D gene (6 bases). The CDR3 sequence is 13 residues long. The ends were cut back, 7 bases at V and 7 bases at J, with 13 bases in the middle. Per germline, CDR1 MDHEN and CDR2 SYDVKM. CDR3 coding DNA: TGTGCCAGCAAGCTAGGAGGGGTCGGGGAGCTGTTTTTT. This encodes CASKLGGVGELFF.

A single count supports this clone. This chain links TRBV3-1 (or the pseudogene TRBV3-2) with TRBJ2-7, with TRBD2 identical over 12 bases. Germline V gene lookup returns CDR1 LGHDT and CDR2 YNNKEL (reference sequence). The CDR3 is 20 residues long. With 0 bases clipped from V and 6 bases from J, the junction kept 18 bases outside the gene matches. The CDR3 loop reads CASSQDGSSGGATFYFEQYF. DNA for the CDR3: TGTGCCAGCAGCCAAGATGGTTCTAGCGGGGGGGCTACTTTCTATTTCGAGCAGTACTTC.

This clone was observed many times. The germline gene is not matched at one end of the junction; a read error may be the cause. This chain joins TRBV28 and TRBJ2-7; D perhaps matches TRBD2 (5 bases). This CDR3 has 14 amino acids. CDR1 and CDR2 (germline): MDHEN, SYDVKM. The CDR3 here is CASSHRSDSHEQYF. The CDR3 DNA follows: TGTGCCAGCAGTCACCGATCGGACTCCCACGAGCAGTACTTC.

The chain couples TRBV28 to TRBJ2-5, with a tentative D call TRBD2 (6 bases). This CDR3 has 14 amino acids. V lost 1 base, J lost 6 bases, and 12 bases lay in between. Germline V gives CDR1 MDHEN, CDR2 SYDVKM. DNA of the CDR3: TGTGCCAGCAGTTTATTCGTCGGCGGGAAGACCCAGTACTTC. Residues: CASSLFVGGKTQYF.

The gene calls are TRBV27 and TRBJ1-4; weak D call: TRBD1 (5 bases). Germline V gene lookup returns CDR1 MNHEY and CDR2 SMNVEV (reference sequence). V gave up 6 bases and J gave up 7 bases, with 15 bases separating them. CDR3 length: 14 residues. This chain's CDR3 is CASSRRDGSEKLFF. In DNA form, the CDR3 reads TGTGCCAGCAGCCGCAGGGATGGTAGTGAAAAACTGTTTTTT.

The DNA for the CDR3 is TGTGCCAGCAGTTTCGGGGTGAGAGAAAAACTGTTTTTT. Translating it yields CASSFGVREKLFF. V is TRBV28 and J is TRBJ1-4; D gene unclear. The CDR3 length is 13 residues. V gave up 3 bases and J gave up 8 bases, with 10 bases separating them. Germline lookup yields CDR1 MDHEN and CDR2 SYDVKM. The full variable domain, its missing parts supplied by reference TRBV28 and TRBJ1-4, is DVKVTQSSRYLVKRTGEKVFLECVQDMDHENMFWYRQDPGLGLRLIYFSYDVKMKEKGDIPEGYSVSREKKERFSLILESASTNQTSMYLCASSFGVREKLFFGSGTQLSVL.

The chain carries TRBV11-2 and TRBJ1-2; the match to TRBD1 covers 8 bases. Looked up from germline, CDR1 is SGHAT and CDR2 is FQNNGV. This CDR3 spans 15 amino acids. V gave up 0 bases and J gave up 3 bases; unmatched junction bases: 3. CDR3 residues: CASSLDATGDYGYTF. The CDR3 nucleotides are TGTGCCAGCAGCTTAGACGCGACAGGGGACTATGGCTACACCTTC.

V and J are TRBV5-1 and TRBJ1-3, with TRBD1 matching 8 bases. V trimming: 5 bases; J trimming: 2 bases; junction bases outside the gene matches: 6. Germline-derived CDR1 and CDR2 are SGHRS and YFSETQ. There are 15 residues in the CDR3. The CDR3, as DNA: TGCGCCAGCAGTGGTCAGGGGGCGGCTGGAAACACCATATATTTT. Encoded protein: CASSGQGAAGNTIYF.

The chain carries TRBV7-6 and TRBJ2-5; D possibly corresponds to TRBD1 (5 bases). V was shortened by 5 bases and J by 1 base, with 11 bases between the two germline ends. CDR1 SGHVS and CDR2 FNYEAQ come from the germline V gene. This CDR3 is 14 amino acids long. For the CDR3, the DNA is TGTGCCAGCAGCCCCTTCCAGGGCCAAGAGACCCAGTACTTC. Its protein product is CASSPFQGQETQYF.

J is TRBJ2-1 and V is TRBV5-1, with 14 bases lining up with TRBD2. V shed 3 bases and J 6 bases; nucleotides not matched to a gene: 5. In germline, CDR1 is SGHRS, CDR2 YFSETQ. The CDR3 extends over 16 amino acids. CDR3 coding DNA: TGCGCCAGCAGCTCTCGAGGGACTAGCGGGAGCAATGAGCAGTTCTTC. Translated, it gives CASSSRGTSGSNEQFF.

The genes are TRBV27 and TRBJ1-5, with a possible D match to TRBD1 (6 bases). The CDR3 length is 14 residues. Germline CDR1 reads MNHEY; CDR2 reads SMNVEV (reference sequence). V lost 5 bases to trimming and J lost 6 bases, with 14 bases between them. The DNA of the CDR3 is TGTGCCAGCAGTCTCCAAACAGGGAGTCAGCCCCAGCATTTT. It encodes CASSLQTGSQPQHF.